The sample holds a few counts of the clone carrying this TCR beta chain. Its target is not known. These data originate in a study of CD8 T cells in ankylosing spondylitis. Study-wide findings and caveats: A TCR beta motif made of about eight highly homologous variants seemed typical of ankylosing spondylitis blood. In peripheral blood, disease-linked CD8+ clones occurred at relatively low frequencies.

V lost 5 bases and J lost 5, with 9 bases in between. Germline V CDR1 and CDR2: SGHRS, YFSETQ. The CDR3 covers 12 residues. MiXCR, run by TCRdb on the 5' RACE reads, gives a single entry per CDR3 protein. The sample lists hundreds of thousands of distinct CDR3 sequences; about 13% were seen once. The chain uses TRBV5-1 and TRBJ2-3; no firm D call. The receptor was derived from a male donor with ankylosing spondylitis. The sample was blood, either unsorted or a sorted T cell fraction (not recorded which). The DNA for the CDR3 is TGCGCCAGCAGTACGATTGGAGATACGCAGTATTTT. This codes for CASSTIGDTQYF.